The text below deals with one T cell receptor (beta chain). Its target is not known. Trimming shortened V by 6 bases and J by 6 bases, and 12 bases separated the two germline ends. From germline, CDR1 is MNHNY and CDR2 SVGAGI (reference sequence). This CDR3 spans 12 amino acids. This entry comes from a study of shared clonotypes between healthy human individuals. Study results and limitations: Approximately 5.4% of naive CD4 clonotypes were common to a handful of donors.

In the CD4+ fraction, cells were divided into CD45RA+ naive and CD45RA-negative memory subsets. Method: immunoSEQ multiplex PCR; TCRdb's copy keeps in-frame clones and lacks some. This table holds roughly 700,000 clones, roughly 70% found once. Source material: memory CD4+ T cells sorted from blood. The subset: CD45RA-negative fraction. This receptor was taken from a woman younger than 45 in good health. The J gene is TRBJ2-7, the V gene TRBV6-6; D is uncertain. The DNA for the CDR3 is TGTGCCAGCAGCAAAGACATTGGCGAGCAGTACTTC. As protein: CASSKDIGEQYF.